This TCR beta chain was retrieved from a study of regulatory T cells in long-lasting Graves disease. Arm-PCR of CDR3 regions and iRepertoire HTBI primers were used to build TCR beta libraries. TCRdb passed the multiplex PCR reads through MiXCR, listing each CDR3 protein once. The profile covers 250,000 to 300,000 distinct CDR3 sequences, with 15% to 20% appearing a single time and 12% to 15% taken by the ten largest. This CDR3 has 13 amino acids. V trimming: 6 bases; J trimming: 5 bases; junction bases outside the gene matches: 4. Germline V gene lookup returns CDR1 LNHNV and CDR2 YYDKDF (reference sequence). Time point of the sample: newly diagnosed GD, antithyroid drugs for less than 3 months. Generation of the TCR library employed RNA extracted from PBMCs. This clonotype was seen only a few times. The sample was also reused in another study, on T cells in Graves' hyperthyroidism and ophthalmopathy.

This chain joins TRBV15 and TRBJ1-5; 7 bases fit TRBD1. The clonotype comes from a woman aged 25-40 years with Graves disease. The sequences come from peripheral blood mononuclear cells (PBMCs), collected at new diagnosis, from a patient treated with antithyroid drugs. The CDR3 sequence: CATRTGTDQPQHF. The DNA of the CDR3 is TGTGCCACCAGAACCGGGACAGATCAGCCCCAGCATTTT.